This T cell receptor beta chain is from a study of control samples from healthy donors and cancer patients (TCRdb year 2020). CDR1 and CDR2 are read off the germline V gene as MNHNS and SASEGT. Trimming costs V 2 bases and J 9 bases, and their ends lie 20 bases apart. The CDR3, cysteine through phenylalanine, is 16 amino acids long. Only the CDR3 part of the read is kept: 48 bases, read in frame from the first base. Of note for this clone: Its specific antigen is unknown. There are no base qualities to consult, and no much larger clone falls within one base.

Libraries came from the immunoSEQ multiplex PCR assay. In its TCRdb copy, this immuneACCESS table keeps in-frame sequences only and misses some clones. Where compared with another copy, unresolved V genes explain less than half of these, and the others have no known cause. The sample contains 50,000 to 65,000 clones, around nine tenths of them found a single time. In total, the top ten clones hold roughly 1.2% of the sample. The TCR originated in a woman in her forties or fifties with colorectal cancer. Sequencing was done on a sample of PBMCs. The rearranged chain carries TRBV6-1 and TRBJ1-5; perhaps TRBD1 is the D gene, with 6 bases matching. The CDR3 reads as follows: CASSEWGDNSLLPQHF. The DNA reads as follows: TGTGCCAGCAGTGAATGGGGGGACAACTCGCTCTTGCCCCAGCATTTT.